These 19 T cell receptor beta chains were sequenced from one sample in a study of a mutant IDH1 vaccine in newly diagnosed glioma. TCRdb keeps only in-frame clones here, not all; method: immunoSEQ multiplex PCR. This table has tens of thousands of clones, about four fifths appearing once. Indicated time point: week 5, during vaccination. What each vaccine dose contained was 300 ug of mutant IDH1 20-mer peptide, accompanied by topical imiquimod. No antigen is known for these receptors. Material: PBMCs, obtained from a glioma patient whose treatment included an IDH1 peptide vaccine. The receptors stem from a man in his thirties or forties with glioma.

V usage is TRBV18 and J usage is TRBJ2-7, with TRBD1 identical over 11 bases. There are 15 residues in the CDR3. Unmatched junction bases numbered 3, after V lost 3 bases and J lost 2 bases. Germline assignment: CDR1 KGHSH and CDR2 LQKENI. CDR3 DNA sequence: TGTGCCAGCTCACCCCCGGGACAGGGGGCCTACGAGCAGTACTTC. It translates to CASSPPGQGAYEQYF. The variable domain in full, completed from reference TRBV18 and TRBJ2-7, reads NAGVMQNPRHLVRRRGQEARLRCSPMKGHSHVYWYRQLPEEGLKFMVYLQKENIIDESGMPKERFSAEFPKEGPSILRIQQVVRGDSAAYFCASSPPGQGAYEQYFGPGTRLTVT.

The gene calls are TRBV6-4 and TRBJ2-3; D might be TRBD1 or TRBD2, each matching 6 bases. Germline V gene sequence: CDR1 MRHNA, CDR2 SNTAGT. This CDR3 spans 15 amino acids. The V gene lost 4 bases and the J gene lost 1 base, with 12 bases spanning the gap. Here the CDR3 DNA reads TGTGCCAGCAGTGTGGGGGGCTTTGGCACAGATACGCAGTATTTT. Encoded protein: CASSVGGFGTDTQYF.

The chain is built from TRBV27 and TRBJ2-7; D is possibly TRBD2 (6 bases). Trimming removed 5 bases from V and 7 bases from J, with 18 bases in between. Germline V gene lookup returns CDR1 MNHEY and CDR2 SMNVEV (reference sequence). The CDR3 runs to 14 residues. The CDR3 DNA reads as TGTGCCAGCAGTCCGCGGGACCCACGAAAGGAGCAGTACTTC. The encoded protein is CASSPRDPRKEQYF.

This chain joins TRBV13 and TRBJ1-2, with D perhaps matching TRBD1 (5 bases). V was cut by 5 bases and J by 4 bases, with 11 bases left in between. CDR3 size: 13 residues. The germline gives CDR1 PRHDT, CDR2 FYEKMQ (reference sequence). In DNA form, the CDR3 reads TGTGCCAGCAGCAAGGGGACTACCTATGGCTACACCTTC. It translates to CASSKGTTYGYTF.

The V gene is TRBV7-9, the J gene TRBJ2-1, with a possible D match to TRBD1 (6 bases). CDR3 length equals 16 residues. CDR1 and CDR2 (germline): SEHNR, FQNEAQ (reference sequence). V was trimmed by 5 bases and J by 4 bases, leaving 18 bases between them. CDR3 sequence: CASSDTDSAEYNEQFF. As DNA, the CDR3 is TGTGCCAGCAGCGACACGGACAGCGCTGAATACAATGAGCAGTTCTTC.

The rearrangement joins TRBV5-1 to TRBJ2-7, with a weak D call TRBD2 (5 bases). V shed 1 base and J shed 5 bases, with 7 bases lying between them. Germline lookup yields CDR1 SGHRS and CDR2 YFSETQ. The CDR3 consists of 12 residues. CDR3 amino acids: CASSLTRDEQYF. The CDR3 coding sequence is TGCGCCAGCAGCTTGACTAGGGACGAGCAGTACTTC.

The chain combines TRBV28 with TRBJ2-2; 7 nucleotides align to TRBD2. CDR1 and CDR2 (germline): MDHEN, SYDVKM. With V trimmed by 5 bases and J by 0 bases, 12 bases remained unmatched. CDR3 length: 18 residues. The DNA of the CDR3 is TGTGCCAGCAGTACAACGGGGGGAGGGAACGCGAACACCGGGGAGCTGTTTTTT. It translates to CASSTTGGGNANTGELFF.

The J gene is TRBJ2-5, the V gene TRBV5-1, with D tentatively TRBD2 (6 bases). The CDR3 length is 13 residues. The germline gives CDR1 SGHRS, CDR2 YFSETQ. V lost 3 bases to trimming and J lost 5 bases, with 11 bases between them. The CDR3 nucleotides are TGCGCCAGCAGCTCCGGAGGGCGGGAGACCCAGTACTTC. It specifies CASSSGGRETQYF.

The chain employs TRBV11-1 and TRBJ2-1; 7 bases match TRBD1. This CDR3 contains 17 residues. CDR1 is SGHAT, CDR2 FQDESV, per germline (reference sequence). Trimming took 2 bases from V and 4 from J; bases not matched to a gene: 11. In nucleotides, the CDR3 is TGTGCCAGCAGCTTAACAGGGCCCGGACAGGTATACAATGAGCAGTTCTTC. This gives the protein CASSLTGPGQVYNEQFF.

J is TRBJ1-4 and V is TRBV6-1, with D unresolved. V was cut by 3 bases and J by 4 bases, with 9 bases left in between. This CDR3 has 14 residues. The germline V gene has CDR1 MNHNS and CDR2 SASEGT. The CDR3 DNA reads as TGTGCCAGCAGTGAGGGGTCTCTTAATGAAAAACTGTTTTTT. Protein sequence: CASSEGSLNEKLFF.

The gene calls are TRBV30 and TRBJ2-5; 7 nucleotides line up with TRBD1. CDR1 is GTSNPN and CDR2 is SVGIG in the germline V gene (reference sequence). This CDR3 region has 13 residues. The V segment lost 1 base and the J segment 5 bases; nucleotides outside the gene matches: 4. DNA of the CDR3: TGTGCCTGGAGTGCACAGGGGCCCGAGACCCAGTACTTC. Translation gives CAWSAQGPETQYF. The whole variable domain, filled in from reference TRBV30 and TRBJ2-5, reads SQTIHQWPATLVQPVGSPLSLECTVEGTSNPNLYWYRQAAGRGLQLLFYSVGIGQISSEVPQNLSASRPQDRQFILSSKKLLLSDSGFYLCAWSAQGPETQYFGPGTRLLVL.

This clone was picked up one time. This chain joins TRBV19 and TRBJ2-7; D is unresolved. The germline gives CDR1 LNHDA, CDR2 SQIVND (reference sequence). V dropped 4 bases and J dropped 4 bases, with 14 bases sitting between them. The CDR3 is 14 residues long. This CDR3 reads CASSTIFETYEQYF. CDR3 in DNA: TGTGCCAGTAGTACGATCTTCGAAACTTACGAGCAGTACTTC.

J is TRBJ2-1 and V is TRBV5-1; D is perhaps TRBD2 (6 bases). The V end was cut by 4 bases, the J end by 4 bases, with 15 bases between. The CDR3 spans 15 residues. From germline, CDR1 is SGHRS and CDR2 YFSETQ. CDR3: CASSLVGGEYNEQFF. For the CDR3, the DNA is TGCGCCAGCAGCCTCGTCGGAGGGGAATACAATGAGCAGTTCTTC.

The V and J genes are TRBV6-1 and TRBJ1-2; 11 nucleotides line up with TRBD1. The CDR3 has 12 residues. Germline CDR1 is MNHNS and CDR2 is SASEGT. Unmatched junction bases numbered 1, after V lost 6 bases and J lost 7 bases. The CDR3 is CASRGTGGGYTF. The DNA for the CDR3 is TGTGCCAGCAGGGGGACAGGGGGTGGCTACACCTTC.

This clone appeared once. The rearrangement links TRBV30 to TRBJ1-3; TRBD1 might be the D (5 bases). The CDR3 sequence is 11 residues long. CDR1 and CDR2 (germline): GTSNPN, SVGIG (reference sequence). The V gene lost 7 bases and the J gene lost 7 bases, with 11 bases spanning the gap. The CDR3 protein is CAYGAVNTIYF. The CDR3 region has the DNA TGTGCCTATGGGGCCGTTAACACCATATATTTT.

The chain uses TRBV9 and TRBJ2-3; 8 positions match TRBD2. The CDR3 spans 14 residues. Germline values: CDR1 SGDLS, CDR2 YYNGEE. The trim removed 3 bases at V and 5 bases at J, leaving 5 bases unmatched. CDR3 amino acids: CASSASGRGDTQYF. For the CDR3, the DNA is TGTGCCAGCAGCGCGAGCGGGAGAGGAGATACGCAGTATTTT.

The chain carries TRBV4-1 and TRBJ2-7, with 9 bases matching TRBD2. This CDR3 has 14 amino acids. The ends lost 4 bases at V and 5 bases at J; junction bases unmatched: 6. From germline, CDR1 is MGHRA and CDR2 YSYEKL. CDR3 sequence (DNA): TGCGCCAGCAGCCTGTCTAGACTAGCGGACGAGCAGTACTTC. It is translated as CASSLSRLADEQYF.

V and J are TRBV5-1 and TRBJ2-2, with D hard to call. Germline-derived CDR1 and CDR2 are SGHRS and YFSETQ. Trimming pared 2 bases from V and 6 bases from J, leaving 5 bases between. CDR3 size: 12 residues. CDR3 residues: CASSLTAGELFF. The CDR3 DNA sequence: TGCGCCAGCAGCTTAACAGCCGGGGAGCTGTTTTTT.

The chain has TRBV9 and TRBJ2-1; D gene ambiguous. CDR3 length: 12 residues. V lost 4 bases and J lost 7, with 9 bases in between. Germline CDR1 SGDLS, CDR2 YYNGEE. This CDR3 is CASSRIVNEQFF. CDR3 nucleotide sequence: TGTGCCAGCAGCCGGATTGTTAATGAGCAGTTCTTC.